This T cell receptor beta chain was profiled in a study of spatial heterogeneity in lung cancer. Study overall: Beta-chain sequences were consistently detected more often than alpha-chain sequences. The library had UMIs, and each TCR and UMI pair averaged more than ten raw reads.

Many counts were recorded for this clonotype. Its antigen is not known. Overall study findings and caveats: Among blood samples, ubiquitous expanded tumor TCRs appeared more at resection than at follow-up.

Time point meaning: blood at routine non-recurrence follow-up after resection. The authors sequenced whole RNA from tumor, nontumor lung or frozen PBMC without sorting. TCRdb processed the 5' RACE reads anew with MiXCR; each CDR3 protein has one entry. The sample yields fewer than 55,000 distinct CDR3 sequences, 7.4% seen once. Looked up from germline, CDR1 is MDHEN and CDR2 is SYDVKM. Trimming cost V 2 bases and J 5 bases, with 9 bases left between them. The CDR3 length is 14 residues. The sequence derives from a female donor with early-stage non-small cell lung cancer. V is TRBV28 and J is TRBJ2-2; no clear D gene. This sample comprised PBMCs, obtained at follow-up. CDR3 region: CASSLLSMTGELFF. CDR3 nucleotides: TGTGCCAGCAGTTTACTTAGTATGACCGGGGAGCTGTTTTTT.